Listed below are T cell receptor beta chains from one sample, sequenced in a study of blood T cell repertoires in COVID-19. The method was immunoSEQ multiplex PCR; TCRdb's version includes in-frame clones alone and lacks a portion of them. Among about 310,000 clones listed, 90% were seen once. The sample comprised PBMCs or T cells enriched from blood (not recorded which). The receptors shown here come from a woman between 18 and 30 years old with acute COVID-19. The CDR3 runs from the conserved cysteine through the conserved F or W. A D gene is named only where the DNA matches it firmly. Clone size appears in some rows only: once, few, many, or a class for an expanded clone.

clone_size | j_call | v_call | d_call | cdr3_nt | cdr3_aa
. | TRBJ1-4 | TRBV7-6 | TRBD1 | TGTGCCAGCAGCTTATACAGGGGGGGTGAAAAACTGTTTTTT | CASSLYRGGEKLFF
. | TRBJ1-1 | TRBV11-2 | . | TGTGCCAGCAGCCCCCAGGGTAGGGGTATGAACACTGAAGCTTTCTTT | CASSPQGRGMNTEAFF
once | TRBJ2-2 | TRBV27 | TRBD2 | TGTGCCAGCAGCTCCCCGAGGACTAGCGGGAGAACCGGGGAGCTGTTTTTT | CASSSPRTSGRTGELFF
. | TRBJ1-1 | TRBV2 | . | TGTGCCAGCAGGTACATGAACACTGAAGCTTTCTTT | CASRYMNTEAFF
once | TRBJ2-3 | TRBV9 | TRBD2 | TGTGCCAGCAGCGTAGACCTAGCGGGAGGGGGCACGCAGTATTTT | CASSVDLAGGGTQYF
. | TRBJ1-1 | TRBV29-1 | . | TGCAGCGTTGAACCGTTCTGGGCAGAGAACACTGAAGCTTTCTTT | CSVEPFWAENTEAFF
. | TRBJ1-1 | TRBV28 | . | TGTGCCAGCACCCCTTGGCACAAGAACACTGAAGCTTTCTTT | CASTPWHKNTEAFF
. | TRBJ2-1 | TRBV7-3 | . | TGTGCCAGCAGCTCACAGGGAAATGAGCAGTTCTTC | CASSSQGNEQFF
once | TRBJ1-2 | TRBV21-1 | . | TGTGCCAGCAGCAAAGGCGGACAGGGAGGCGTTCATAACTATGGCTACACCTTC | CASSKGGQGGVHNYGYTF
. | TRBJ1-1 | TRBV24-1 | . | TGTGCCACCAGCCAGGGCGGGGGCACTGAAGCTTTCTTT | CATSQGGGTEAFF
. | TRBJ2-7 | TRBV11-3 | . | TGTGCCAGCAGCTTAGGTCAGGGGCCAAAACCCTACGAGCAGTACTTC | CASSLGQGPKPYEQYF
. | TRBJ1-2 | TRBV28 | . | TGTGCCAGCAGTTTTCAGGGGACACGGGGCTACACCTTC | CASSFQGTRGYTF
. | TRBJ2-3 | TRBV28 | . | TGTGCCAGCAGAGAGCCTTTGGGCAGGGGCACAGATACGCAGTATTTT | CASREPLGRGTDTQYF
. | TRBJ1-2 | TRBV9 | TRBD1 | TGTGCCAGCAGCGCCGGGACAGGGCCCAACTATGGCTACACCTTC | CASSAGTGPNYGYTF
. | TRBJ2-7 | TRBV19 | . | TGTGCCAGTAGTATGGGCTCAATCGAGCAGTACTTC | CASSMGSIEQYF
. | TRBJ2-7 | TRBV28 | . | TGTGCCAGCAGTCAAACACACCTCAAGTACTTC | CASSQTHLKYF